This passage covers 13 T cell receptor beta chains from one sample sequenced in a study of shared clonotypes between healthy human individuals. The protocol was immunoSEQ multiplex PCR, while the TCRdb copy is restricted to in-frame clones and leaves out a portion. The sample has about 1.1 million clones, approximately 77% seen once; the top ten hold 0.7% to 0.95%. Material for sequencing was memory CD4+ T cells from PBMCs. The sample's subset: CD45RA-negative fraction. These receptors were obtained from a man aged 18 to 35 in good health. Some clones in this sample may be carry-over from other donors' samples.

The chain employs TRBV30 and TRBJ1-2; D may be TRBD1 (6 bases). In germline, CDR1 is GTSNPN, CDR2 SVGIG (reference sequence). The V and J ends lost 3 bases and 5 bases respectively, with 7 bases between them. CDR3 length: 11 amino acids. The CDR3 here is CAWRGAYGYTF. Written as DNA, the CDR3 is TGTGCCTGGAGGGGGGCGTATGGCTACACCTTC.

This clone was recorded a few times. V gene TRBV7-9 combines with J gene TRBJ1-1, with TRBD1 as a possible D gene (6 bases). This CDR3 has 12 residues. Per germline, CDR1 SEHNR and CDR2 FQNEAQ (reference sequence). The V gene lost 5 bases and the J gene lost 7 bases, with 11 bases spanning the gap. The CDR3 here is CASSPQGYEAFF. In nucleotides, the CDR3 is TGTGCCAGCAGCCCCCAGGGGTATGAAGCTTTCTTT.

This clone has just a few counts. This specimen includes other DNA sequences encoding the same CDR3. The chain combines TRBV19 with TRBJ1-5; TRBD1 might be the D (5 bases). Per the germline V gene, CDR1 is LNHDA and CDR2 is SQIVND (reference sequence). The V end lost 2 bases, the J end lost 2 bases, and 7 bases lay between the germline ends. CDR3 size: 14 residues. CDR3 DNA: TGTGCCAGTAGTATACAGGGTGGCAATCAGCCCCAGCATTTT. Its translation is CASSIQGGNQPQHF.

The rearrangement joins TRBV25-1 to TRBJ2-5; D possibly uses TRBD1 or TRBD2 (5 bases each). Trimming stripped 6 bases from V and 4 bases from J, with 12 bases between. The germline CDR1 and CDR2 sequences are MGHDK and SYGVNS. The CDR3 is 13 amino acids. This CDR3 reads CASRLGAGETQYF. CDR3 bases: TGTGCCAGCAGGTTAGGGGCGGGAGAGACCCAGTACTTC.

The chain links TRBV5-4 to TRBJ2-3; 12 bases line up with TRBD2. The CDR3 runs 15 residues. Trimming removed 4 bases from V and 5 bases from J; junction bases left unmatched: 5. Germline V CDR1 and CDR2: SGHNT, YYREEE (reference sequence). The DNA for the CDR3 is TGTGCCAGCAGCGACCCGACTAGCGGGGGAGATACGCAGTATTTT. This sequence encodes CASSDPTSGGDTQYF.

Concerning this clone: This is likely an artifact of a read error, given a far larger clone one base away. The gene calls are TRBV2 and TRBJ2-1, with a possible D match to TRBD1 (5 bases). Trimming took off 8 bases at V and 5 bases at J, with 13 bases between the two ends. The CDR3 contains 13 residues. The germline V gene has CDR1 SNHLY and CDR2 FYNNEI. The CDR3 loop is CASERTHNNEQFF. DNA of the CDR3: TGTGCCAGCGAGAGGACACATAACAATGAGCAGTTCTTC.

This clone was counted between two and nine times. The chain uses TRBV5-1 and TRBJ1-1, with no clear D. Trimming took off 0 bases at V and 3 bases at J, with 9 bases between the two ends. CDR3 length: 14 residues. Germline V gene sequence: CDR1 SGHRS, CDR2 YFSETQ. The CDR3 DNA reads as TGCGCCAGCAGCTTGGAGTTACAGCACACTGAAGCTTTCTTT. Amino acid sequence: CASSLELQHTEAFF.

V usage is TRBV10-1 and J usage is TRBJ2-3; possible D gene TRBD2, 6 bases. Germline CDR1 and CDR2: WNHNN and SYGVQD (reference sequence). The V gene lost 6 bases and the J gene lost 3 bases, with 16 bases spanning the gap. The CDR3 sequence is 15 residues long. The CDR3, as DNA: TGCGCCAGCAGCCCCGCCGGGAGAGGGACAGATACGCAGTATTTT. Translating gives CASSPAGRGTDTQYF.

This sequence joins TRBV27 and TRBJ2-7, with 12 bases lining up with TRBD2. From germline, CDR1 is MNHEY and CDR2 SMNVEV (reference sequence). The CDR3 is made up of 20 amino acids. The V gene end was trimmed by 3 bases and the J gene end by 0 bases; junction bases not matched to a gene: 15. The CDR3 loop reads CASSFSTTSGRSKGSYEQYF. The CDR3 nucleotides are TGTGCCAGCAGTTTTTCAACTACTAGCGGGAGGTCCAAGGGCTCCTACGAGCAGTACTTC.

A single count supports this clone. The chain couples TRBV29-1 to TRBJ2-1; 14 bases agree with TRBD2. This CDR3 is 19 amino acids long. CDR1 and CDR2 from the germline V gene are SQVTM and ANQGSEA. V shed 6 bases and J 0 bases; nucleotides not matched to a gene: 13. CDR3 in DNA: TGCAGCGTCCTATCCGGACTAGCGGGAGGCCTAGTCTCCTACAATGAGCAGTTCTTC. Its protein product is CSVLSGLAGGLVSYNEQFF.

This clone was observed once. V usage is TRBV2 and J usage is TRBJ1-4, with 7 bases that match TRBD1. This CDR3 has 14 residues. Trimming took 6 bases from V and 4 from J; bases not matched to a gene: 5. The germline V gene encodes CDR1 SNHLY and CDR2 FYNNEI. The CDR3 DNA sequence: TGTGCCAGCAGACAGGGGATAGGTAATGAAAAACTGTTTTTT. Protein product: CASRQGIGNEKLFF.

The table lists this clone with a count of one. This sequence joins TRBV7-9 and TRBJ1-3; TRBD1 agrees at 7 bases. CDR3 size: 14 residues. V was clipped by 8 bases and J by 4 bases; unmatched bases: 8. The germline V gene has CDR1 SEHNR and CDR2 FQNEAQ (reference sequence). The CDR3, as DNA: TGTGCCAGCCATACACAGGGGTTGGGAAACACCATATATTTT. Translation gives CASHTQGLGNTIYF.

This clone was seen a few times. This chain connects TRBV11-2 to TRBJ2-5; 9 nucleotides line up with TRBD2. V lost 2 bases to trimming and J lost 5 bases; unmatched junction nucleotides: 9. This CDR3 spans 16 amino acids. CDR1 is SGHAT and CDR2 is FQNNGV in the germline V gene. The DNA of the CDR3 is TGTGCCAGCAGCTTATTCCCTAGCGGGAAGGCGGAGACCCAGTACTTC. Encoded protein: CASSLFPSGKAETQYF.